One and the same sample provided the 18 T cell receptor beta chains below, sequenced in a study of immune characterization of retroperitoneal liposarcoma. TCRdb reprocessed the PCR reads with MiXCR, giving one entry per CDR3 protein. This table has 5,000 to 6,000 distinct CDR3 sequences, about a third appearing once. The source material was tumor tissue. The source of these receptors is a female donor with retroperitoneal liposarcoma.

The sample holds many counts of this clonotype. The chain uses TRBV6-5 and TRBJ1-1; D is possibly TRBD1 (5 bases). The CDR3 spans 15 residues. Per germline, CDR1 MNHEY and CDR2 SVGAGI. The germline V and J ends were trimmed by 7 bases and 2 bases, with 17 bases remaining between them. CDR3: CASKLQGVKNTEAFF. In DNA, the CDR3 is TGTGCCAGCAAGTTACAAGGGGTAAAAAACACTGAAGCTTTCTTT.

The V call is TRBV27, the J call TRBJ2-1; the match to TRBD2 covers 11 bases. Germline CDR1 is MNHEY and CDR2 is SMNVEV (reference sequence). The ends lost 5 bases at V and 9 bases at J; junction bases unmatched: 6. This CDR3 is 14 amino acids long. The CDR3 sequence is CASSLVAGGREQFF. The CDR3 DNA sequence: TGTGCCAGCAGTCTCGTAGCGGGAGGGCGTGAGCAGTTCTTC.

The chain combines TRBV6-5 with TRBJ1-6; the D gene is possibly TRBD1 (6 bases). Looked up from germline, CDR1 is MNHEY and CDR2 is SVGAGI. The CDR3 loop spans 15 amino acids. Trimming removed 0 bases at V and 9 bases at J, with 12 bases between. The CDR3 DNA reads TGTGCCAGCAGTTACTCAGGGGGAAGTGCTTCACCCCTCCACTTT. Translation gives CASSYSGGSASPLHF.

This clonotype appeared many times. The chain uses TRBV6-1 and TRBJ1-6; 9 bases map to TRBD1. V shed 5 bases, J shed 14 bases, and the junction held 10 bases outside the gene matches. Germline V CDR1 and CDR2: MNHNS, SASEGT. This CDR3 contains 14 residues. As DNA, the CDR3 is TGTGCCAGCAGTTTACGGGGACAGGGTCCCACCCTCCACTTT. Translated: CASSLRGQGPTLHF.

The sample holds many counts of this clonotype. CDR3 nucleotides: TGTGCCAGCAGTTATCCAGGGGGCCCCTACGAGCAGTACTTC. It specifies CASSYPGGPYEQYF. V is TRBV28 and J is TRBJ2-7; 8 bases are shared with TRBD1. This CDR3 has 14 residues. With V trimmed by 4 bases and J by 2 bases, 4 bases remained unmatched. CDR1 and CDR2 (germline): MDHEN, SYDVKM.

The chain has TRBV6-2 or TRBV6-3 and TRBJ1-2, with 7 bases matching TRBD1. Germline trimming cut 7 bases from V and 6 bases from J; bases unmatched to any gene: 8. CDR1 and CDR2 from the germline V gene are MNHEY and SVGEGT. The CDR3 contains 13 residues. DNA for the CDR3: TGTGCCAGCACCCTTGACAGGGAAGATGGCTACACCTTC. Amino acid sequence: CASTLDREDGYTF.

This clonotype turned up a few times. The CDR3: CASSSRPQGTQFF. The CDR3 nucleotides read TGTGCCAGCAGCTCCCGACCCCAAGGGACCCAGTTCTTC. The J gene is TRBJ2-1, the V gene TRBV6-1; either TRBD1 or TRBD2 may supply D (5 bases each). Germline values: CDR1 MNHNS, CDR2 SASEGT. V lost 6 bases to trimming and J lost 13 bases, with 19 bases between them. The CDR3 contains 13 residues.

This clonotype appeared many times. V is TRBV11-3 and J is TRBJ2-1; TRBD2 is a possible D gene (5 bases). In germline, CDR1 is SGHNT, CDR2 YENEEA. The V end was cut by 1 base, the J end by 10 bases, with 11 bases between. CDR3 length equals 13 residues. The CDR3 sequence is CASSLGAGGEQFF. CDR3 coding DNA: TGTGCCAGCAGCTTAGGTGCGGGCGGGGAGCAGTTCTTC.

The chain couples TRBV6-6 to TRBJ2-2, with 7 nucleotides matching TRBD1. The CDR3 consists of 15 residues. The trim removed 2 bases at V and 3 bases at J, leaving 3 bases unmatched. The germline V gene has CDR1 MNHNY and CDR2 SVGAGI (reference sequence). CDR3: CASSYEGADTGELFF. As DNA, the CDR3 is TGTGCCAGCAGTTACGAGGGGGCGGACACCGGGGAGCTGTTTTTT.

The chain is built from TRBV11-1 and TRBJ2-1; D possibly corresponds to TRBD1 (7 bases). From germline, CDR1 is SGHAT and CDR2 FQDESV (reference sequence). This CDR3 comprises 14 residues. V lost 7 bases to trimming and J lost 8 bases, with 18 bases between them. CDR3 in amino acids: CASTPGGTFDEQFF. As DNA, the CDR3 is TGTGCCAGCACCCCAGGGGGGACCTTCGATGAGCAGTTCTTC. Complete variable domain (other parts from reference TRBV11-1 and TRBJ2-1): EAEVAQSPRYKITEKSQAVAFWCDPISGHATLYWYRQILGQGPELLVQFQDESVVDDSQLPKDRFSAERLKGVDSTLKIQPAELGDSAMYLCASTPGGTFDEQFFGPGTRLTVL.

Only a few counts were recorded for this clonotype. A much larger clone sits a single nucleotide away, making a read error possible. The J gene is TRBJ2-1, the V gene TRBV6-1; 10 positions match TRBD2. This CDR3 comprises 15 residues. After removal of 5 bases from V and 10 bases from J, the junction contained 11 bases not matched to a gene. Germline CDR1 reads MNHNS; CDR2 reads SASEGT. The CDR3 here is CASSHTSGAPYEQFF. The DNA for the CDR3 is TGTGCCAGCAGTCATACTAGCGGGGCCCCCTACGAGCAGTTCTTC.

This clonotype was observed a handful of times. The chain links TRBV20-1 to TRBJ2-4; TRBD2 matches 8 bases. With V trimmed by 5 bases and J by 2 bases, 5 bases remained unmatched. Germline V CDR1 and CDR2: DFQATT, SNEGSKA (reference sequence). The CDR3 runs to 14 residues. CDR3 sequence reads: CSAQIAGSKNIQYF. The CDR3 nucleotides are TGCAGTGCTCAAATAGCGGGATCCAAAAACATTCAGTACTTC.

V gene TRBV6-1 combines with J gene TRBJ2-1, with 15 nucleotides matching TRBD2. The DNA matches TRBJ2-5 better at its end, which makes the J call doubtful. From germline, CDR1 is MNHNS and CDR2 SASEGT. This CDR3 is built from 14 residues. DNA for the CDR3: TGTGCCAGCACGGGACTAGCGGGGGGCGGGACCCAGTACTTC. It codes for CASTGLAGGGTQYF.

This clonotype is deemed medium-sized. The CDR3, as DNA: TGTGCCAGCAGCTTAGTCGGGAACTACAATGAGCAGTTCTTC. It encodes CASSLVGNYNEQFF. The genes are TRBV7-9 and TRBJ2-1; possibly TRBD2 for D (5 bases). V was shortened by 1 base and J by 3 bases, with 7 bases between the two germline ends. Germline CDR1 SEHNR, CDR2 FQNEAQ (reference sequence). This CDR3 is built from 14 residues.

With respect to this clonotype: A read error may produce the germline difference seen at one junction end. The chain is built from TRBV20-1 and TRBJ2-3, with 8 bases lining up with TRBD2. Germline CDR1 reads DFQATT; CDR2 reads SNEGSKA (reference sequence). The CDR3 is made up of 12 amino acids. CDR3: CSAQPVAGQAFF. The CDR3, as DNA: TGCAGTGCCCAACCTGTAGCGGGACAAGCGTTCTTC.

This clonotype appeared a few times. The rearrangement links TRBV6-1 to TRBJ2-3; TRBD2 matches 8 bases. J gave up 3 bases and V 6 bases, and 8 bases lay outside the gene matches. CDR1 and CDR2 from the germline V gene are MNHNS and SASEGT. The CDR3 loop spans 15 amino acids. CDR3 nucleotide sequence: TGTGCCAGCAGCCCCCGGACTAGCCCTACAGATACGCAGTATTTT. It is translated as CASSPRTSPTDTQYF.

Comment on this clonotype: The junction shows a germline mismatch at one end, possibly a read error. The genes are TRBV11-1 and TRBJ2-5, with a tentative D call TRBD1 (6 bases). Germline V lookup: CDR1 SGHAT, CDR2 FQDESV (reference sequence). The CDR3 is 14 amino acids. In DNA form, the CDR3 reads TGTGCCAGCAGCTCCGGGACAACCCAAACGGAGCGGTTCTTC. Translated, it gives CASSSGTTQTERFF.

In its sample, this clonotype was seen many times. V is TRBV7-9 and J is TRBJ2-4; D remains ambiguous. V was trimmed by 5 bases and J by 1 base, leaving 15 bases between them. Germline-derived CDR1 and CDR2 are SEHNR and FQNEAQ (reference sequence). The CDR3 spans 16 residues. The CDR3 loop reads CASSSLTGMAKNIQYF. The CDR3 nucleotides are TGTGCCAGCAGCAGCCTGACCGGAATGGCCAAAAACATTCAGTACTTC.